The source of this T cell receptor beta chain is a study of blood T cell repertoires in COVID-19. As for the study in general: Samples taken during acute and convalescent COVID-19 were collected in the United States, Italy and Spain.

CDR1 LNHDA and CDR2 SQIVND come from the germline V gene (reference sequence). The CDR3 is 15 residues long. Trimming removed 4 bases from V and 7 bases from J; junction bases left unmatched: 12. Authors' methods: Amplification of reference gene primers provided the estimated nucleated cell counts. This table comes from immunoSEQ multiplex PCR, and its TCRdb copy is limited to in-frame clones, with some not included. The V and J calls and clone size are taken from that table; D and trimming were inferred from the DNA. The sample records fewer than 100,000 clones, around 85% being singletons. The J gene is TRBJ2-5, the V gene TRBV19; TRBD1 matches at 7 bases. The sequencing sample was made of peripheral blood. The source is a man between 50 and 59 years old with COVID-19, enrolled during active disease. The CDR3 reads CASSTGTALLGTQYF. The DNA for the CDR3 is TGTGCCAGTAGTACCGGGACAGCCCTCCTAGGGACCCAGTACTTC.